This TCR beta chain was found in a study of blood T cell repertoires in COVID-19. Assay used: immunoSEQ multiplex PCR; TCRdb lists only in-frame clones, some missing. The sample holds around 250,000 clones, approximately 86% seen once. Two negative PCRs, clearance, or symptom resolution characterized the recovered Cohort 3 donors. The CDR3 totals 16 residues. Trimming pared 0 bases from V and 4 bases from J, leaving 14 bases between. Germline CDR1 and CDR2: SGHTS and YDEGEE. The clonotype was recovered from a woman between 50 and 59 years old who had recovered from COVID-19. Source material: PBMCs or T cells enriched from blood (not recorded which). This rearrangement joins TRBV5-8 to TRBJ1-5, with unresolved D. CDR3: CASSLGSRGGNQPQHF. The CDR3 DNA sequence: TGTGCCAGCAGCTTGGGTTCCCGGGGAGGGAATCAGCCCCAGCATTTT. The variable domain in full, completed from reference TRBV5-8 and TRBJ1-5, reads EAGVTQSPTHLIKTRGQQATLRCSPISGHTSVYWYQQALGLGLQFLLWYDEGEERNRGNFPPRFSGRQFPNYSSELNVNALELEDSALYLCASSLGSRGGNQPQHFGDGTRLSIL.